This T cell receptor (beta chain) emerged from a study of blood T cell repertoires in COVID-19. The CDR3 has 16 amino acids. Germline V CDR1 and CDR2: MNHEY, SVGAGI. V lost 1 base and J lost 2; bases outside the gene matches: 4. Only in-frame clones appear in the TCRdb table, and some are missing; sequencing was by immunoSEQ multiplex PCR. The table shows under 20,000 clones, with under 90% occurring only once. The specimen was peripheral blood. This TCR was sampled from a human donor with active COVID-19. The donor label of this sample is uncertain. V usage is TRBV6-5 and J usage is TRBJ2-1, with 8 bases identical to TRBD2. The CDR3 region has the DNA TGTGCCAGCAGTTACTTGGCCGGGGGGGCCTACAATGAGCAGTTCTTC. Protein product: CASSYLAGGAYNEQFF.